A single sample is the source of the 21 T cell receptor beta chains below, sequenced in a study of blood T cell repertoires in COVID-19. Sequencing used immunoSEQ multiplex PCR; TCRdb keeps in-frame clones, though not all of them. Of roughly 90,000 clones in the sample, about 82% are singletons; the top ten hold under 3.5%. What was sequenced was peripheral blood. The receptors here all came from a man in his fifties with acute or convalescent COVID-19.

This chain joins TRBV2 and TRBJ2-1, with D unclear. V was trimmed by 7 bases and J by 7 bases, leaving 14 bases between them. The CDR3 loop spans 13 amino acids. CDR1 and CDR2 (germline): SNHLY, FYNNEI. The CDR3 nucleotides are TGTGCCAGCAATTATGCGACGGGTAATGAGCAGTTCTTC. It codes for CASNYATGNEQFF.

CDR3 residues: CSVEARGAYEQYF. Written as DNA, the CDR3 is TGCAGCGTTGAAGCAAGGGGCGCCTACGAGCAGTACTTC. The chain uses TRBV29-1 and TRBJ2-7; possibly TRBD1 for D (5 bases). Germline CDR1 is SQVTM and CDR2 is ANQGSEA. Trimming stripped 1 base from V and 2 bases from J, with 9 bases between. This CDR3 is built from 13 residues.

This sequence joins TRBV5-4 and TRBJ2-2; D is perhaps TRBD1 (5 bases). The CDR3 has 15 amino acids. V was shortened by 0 bases and J by 0 bases, with 6 bases between the two germline ends. Germline V gives CDR1 SGHNT, CDR2 YYREEE (reference sequence). The CDR3 loop is CASSLGQTNTGELFF. DNA of the CDR3: TGTGCCAGCAGCTTGGGACAGACGAACACCGGGGAGCTGTTTTTT.

The rearrangement uses TRBV6-6 and TRBJ2-7, with a tentative D call TRBD2 (5 bases). The CDR3 length is 13 residues. In germline, CDR1 is MNHNY, CDR2 SVGAGI (reference sequence). V lost 8 bases, J lost 6 bases, and 17 bases lay in between. CDR3 nucleotides: TGTGCCAGCGCTTCGGGGTTCGAGAGCGAGCAGTACTTC. Its translation: CASASGFESEQYF.

As DNA, the CDR3 is TGTGCCAGCAGCCGCCGACGGGACACCATATATTTT. Its protein product is CASSRRRDTIYF. The chain carries TRBV7-9 and TRBJ1-3; no firm D call. CDR1 is SEHNR, CDR2 FQNEAQ, per germline (reference sequence). V gave up 5 bases and J gave up 8 bases, with 10 bases separating them. There are 12 residues in the CDR3.

V and J are TRBV28 and TRBJ2-1, with 9 nucleotides matching TRBD1. The V gene end was trimmed by 0 bases and the J gene end by 6 bases; junction bases not matched to a gene: 0. Germline lookup yields CDR1 MDHEN and CDR2 SYDVKM. This CDR3 contains 14 residues. This CDR3 reads CASSLWGQGNEQFF. The CDR3 nucleotides read TGTGCCAGCAGTTTATGGGGACAGGGCAATGAGCAGTTCTTC.

The chain has TRBV19 and TRBJ2-5, with 9 bases aligning to TRBD1. Trimming cost V 5 bases and J 5 bases; bases outside gene matches: 9. The germline gives CDR1 LNHDA, CDR2 SQIVND (reference sequence). This CDR3 spans 15 amino acids. The CDR3 protein is CASSPRDRARETQYF. CDR3 in DNA: TGTGCCAGTAGTCCGCGGGACAGGGCGCGGGAGACCCAGTACTTC. Supplemented by reference TRBV19 and TRBJ2-5, the full variable domain reads DGGITQSPKYLFRKEGQNVTLSCEQNLNHDAMYWYRQDPGQGLRLIYYSQIVNDFQKGDIAEGYSVSREKKESFPLTVTSAQKNPTAFYLCASSPRDRARETQYFGPGTRLLVL.

The chain uses TRBV19 and TRBJ2-3; 10 bases align to TRBD2. CDR3 length equals 15 residues. Germline CDR1 and CDR2: LNHDA and SQIVND (reference sequence). The trim removed 7 bases at V and 0 bases at J, leaving 4 bases unmatched. The CDR3: CASTSTSGSTDTQYF. CDR3 in DNA: TGTGCCAGTACCTCGACTAGCGGGAGCACAGATACGCAGTATTTT.

The chain is built from TRBV5-6 and TRBJ1-5; maybe TRBD1 (6 bases). CDR3 length: 15 residues. Trimming stripped 4 bases from V and 0 bases from J, with 11 bases between. In germline, CDR1 is SGHDT, CDR2 YYEEEE. CDR3: CASSHRAYSNQPQHF. CDR3 coding DNA: TGTGCCAGCAGCCACAGGGCTTATAGCAATCAGCCCCAGCATTTT.

V and J are TRBV6-5 and TRBJ2-4, with 9 bases that match TRBD1. The germline gives CDR1 MNHEY, CDR2 SVGAGI. The CDR3 spans 15 residues. The ends lost 2 bases at V and 5 bases at J; junction bases unmatched: 4. The CDR3 region has the DNA TGTGCCAGCAGTTACGGGACAGGGACTCAAAACATTCAGTACTTC. This sequence encodes CASSYGTGTQNIQYF.

The chain recombines TRBV4-2 with TRBJ2-1; 10 nucleotides align to TRBD2. The J segment lost 6 bases and the V segment lost 0 bases, leaving 14 bases of the junction unmatched. Germline V CDR1 and CDR2: LGHNA, YNFKEQ. The CDR3 length is 19 residues. DNA for the CDR3: TGTGCCAGCAGCCAAGATAGCCTAGCGGGAGTAACCGTGGGCAATGAGCAGTTCTTC. Its protein product is CASSQDSLAGVTVGNEQFF.

The chain combines TRBV11-2 with TRBJ2-7; 10 nucleotides match TRBD1. Germline V CDR1 and CDR2: SGHAT, FQNNGV. V trimming: 0 bases; J trimming: 2 bases; junction bases outside the gene matches: 7. CDR3 length equals 17 residues. The CDR3 reads CASSLDRGTGAAYEQYF. CDR3 nucleotide sequence: TGTGCCAGCAGCTTAGATCGCGGGACAGGGGCAGCCTACGAGCAGTACTTC.

This chain uses TRBV9 with TRBJ2-7; TRBD2 agrees at 7 bases. Germline assignment: CDR1 SGDLS and CDR2 YYNGEE. The V gene end was trimmed by 2 bases and the J gene end by 0 bases; junction bases not matched to a gene: 2. The CDR3 covers 14 residues. CDR3 amino acids: CASSVGTNSYEQYF. The CDR3 DNA reads as TGTGCCAGCAGCGTCGGGACTAACTCCTACGAGCAGTACTTC.

As concerns this clone: An end of the junction does not agree with germline; a read error may underlie this. The sample has other DNA sequences that encode this CDR3 too. V and J are TRBV28 and TRBJ2-5; D possibly corresponds to TRBD1 (6 bases). The CDR3 is made up of 13 amino acids. The germline gives CDR1 MDHEN, CDR2 SYDVKM. The DNA for the CDR3 is TGCGCCAGCAGTTCCGGACAGCAAGAGACCCAGTACTTC. Translation: CASSSGQQETQYF.

This chain joins TRBV28 and TRBJ1-2; D might be TRBD1 (6 bases). This CDR3 region has 14 residues. Germline V gene sequence: CDR1 MDHEN, CDR2 SYDVKM. V dropped 3 bases and J dropped 8 bases, with 16 bases sitting between them. The CDR3 coding sequence is TGTGCCAGCAGTTTGGGGGCTCCCGAGGGGGGCTACACCTTC. Translation: CASSLGAPEGGYTF.

The chain is built from TRBV5-4 and TRBJ2-1, with TRBD2 matching 10 bases. The CDR3 runs 15 residues. The germline CDR1 and CDR2 sequences are SGHNT and YYREEE (reference sequence). V was clipped by 2 bases and J by 10 bases; unmatched bases: 9. The CDR3 is CASSFPSGRGAEQFF. The DNA of the CDR3 is TGTGCCAGCAGCTTCCCTAGCGGGAGAGGGGCAGAGCAGTTCTTC.

This clone was seen a few times. V is TRBV6-2 or TRBV6-3 and J is TRBJ1-5; D gene uncertain. The CDR3 covers 12 residues. CDR1 is MNHEY and CDR2 is SVGEGT in the germline V gene. Trimming removed 5 bases at V and 7 bases at J, with 9 bases between. The CDR3 loop is CASSSLQQPQHF. The DNA for the CDR3 is TGTGCCAGCAGTAGTTTGCAGCAGCCCCAGCATTTT.

The V gene is TRBV29-1, the J gene TRBJ1-6, with 8 bases identical to TRBD1. V gave up 0 bases and J gave up 3 bases; unmatched junction bases: 16. CDR3 size: 20 residues. Germline loops: CDR1 SQVTM, CDR2 ANQGSEA. The CDR3 coding sequence is TGCAGCGTTGAAGACTTTCCGGGGACAGGTGGGTTAGACTATAATTCACCCCTCCACTTT. This gives the protein CSVEDFPGTGGLDYNSPLHF.

The genes are TRBV5-1 and TRBJ1-2, with D uncertain. The CDR3 extends over 14 amino acids. The germline gives CDR1 SGHRS, CDR2 YFSETQ. The V gene lost 7 bases and the J gene lost 1 base, with 14 bases spanning the gap. The CDR3 DNA follows: TGCGCCAGCGCTCCGGGTTTCAGTAACTATGGCTACACCTTC. Protein: CASAPGFSNYGYTF. The whole variable domain, remainder taken from reference TRBV5-1 and TRBJ1-2, is KAGVTQTPRYLIKTRGQQVTLSCSPISGHRSVSWYQQTPGQGLQFLFEYFSETQRNKGNFPGRFSGRQFSNSRSEMNVSTLELGDSALYLCASAPGFSNYGYTFGSGTRLTVV.

J is TRBJ1-6 and V is TRBV6-6; 7 bases are shared with TRBD1. The germline V gene has CDR1 MNHNY and CDR2 SVGAGI (reference sequence). V lost 5 bases, J lost 9 bases, and 10 bases stayed unmatched. This CDR3 spans 15 amino acids. The CDR3 sequence is CASSRKDRAASPLHF. CDR3 sequence (DNA): TGTGCCAGCAGTCGAAAAGACAGGGCGGCTTCACCCCTCCACTTT.

The V gene is TRBV4-1, the J gene TRBJ1-3; 9 bases match TRBD1. J lost 2 bases, V lost 4 bases, and 9 bases had no gene match. The CDR3 covers 17 residues. Germline CDR1 MGHRA, CDR2 YSYEKL. The CDR3 DNA follows: TGCGCCAGCAGCCGACAGGGGGTAGTCCTTACTGGAAACACCATATATTTT. Translation: CASSRQGVVLTGNTIYF.